This passage covers 28 T cell receptor beta chains from one sample sequenced in a study of blood T cell repertoires in COVID-19. Sequencing used immunoSEQ multiplex PCR; TCRdb keeps in-frame clones, though not all of them. This sample has roughly 76,000 clones, with roughly 89% found just once. Sequenced material: peripheral blood. The receptors shown here come from a man between 65 and 85 years old with active or convalescent COVID-19.

V and J are TRBV19 and TRBJ2-2; 7 nucleotides line up with TRBD2. The junction had 8 bases not matched to a gene; V was cut back by 3 bases and J by 7 bases. CDR1 is LNHDA and CDR2 is SQIVND in the germline V gene (reference sequence). CDR3 length equals 15 residues. The CDR3 loop reads CASSIGLVKGGELFF. The CDR3 DNA follows: TGTGCCAGTAGTATCGGACTAGTGAAAGGCGGGGAGCTGTTTTTT.

The V and J genes are TRBV29-1 and TRBJ1-2; 7 bases line up with TRBD1. After removal of 3 bases from V and 7 bases from J, the junction contained 11 bases not matched to a gene. This CDR3 has 14 amino acids. Germline lookup yields CDR1 SQVTM and CDR2 ANQGSEA. The CDR3 spells CSVDLDRVSRGYTF. In DNA, the CDR3 is TGCAGCGTTGACCTAGACAGGGTTTCACGTGGCTACACCTTC.

The chain employs TRBV12-2 and TRBJ2-3; the table's D call, TRBD1, has no DNA check behind it. TRBV12-2 is a pseudogene locus. This CDR3 comprises 15 residues. The CDR3 DNA reads TGTGCAAGTCGCTTAAATGGCAGGGCCCCAGATACGCAGTATTTT. This codes for CASRLNGRAPDTQYF.

The chain employs TRBV5-1 and TRBJ2-5, with D possibly being TRBD1 (6 bases). Germline V gene sequence: CDR1 SGHRS, CDR2 YFSETQ. V dropped 0 bases and J dropped 3 bases, with 12 bases sitting between them. This CDR3 contains 15 residues. The CDR3 region is CASSLEGRGEETQYF. The CDR3 nucleotides are TGCGCCAGCAGCTTGGAGGGCAGGGGCGAAGAGACCCAGTACTTC.

This chain joins TRBV4-3 and TRBJ2-3, with TRBD1 matching 9 bases. The V and J ends lost 5 bases and 5 bases, in that order; junction bases with no gene match: 11. The germline gives CDR1 LGHNA, CDR2 YSLEER. There are 16 residues in the CDR3. CDR3 loop: CASSRVWTGAIDTQYF. The CDR3 DNA reads as TGCGCCAGCAGCAGAGTCTGGACAGGGGCTATAGATACGCAGTATTTT.

The V and J genes are TRBV6-5 and TRBJ2-7; 14 bases are a match to TRBD2. Trimming cost V 4 bases and J 7 bases; bases outside gene matches: 6. The CDR3 runs to 15 residues. The germline V gene has CDR1 MNHEY and CDR2 SVGAGI. The CDR3 DNA follows: TGTGCCAGCAGTTGGACTAGCGGGAGGACCACAGAGCAGTACTTC. This sequence encodes CASSWTSGRTTEQYF.

This clone was recorded only once. The chain employs TRBV18 and TRBJ1-1, with D unresolved. Per the germline V gene, CDR1 is KGHSH and CDR2 is LQKENI. The CDR3 covers 13 residues. Deletions cut 0 bases from V and 5 bases from J, with 7 bases between. The CDR3 spells CASSPPVETEAFF. DNA for the CDR3: TGTGCCAGCTCACCACCGGTAGAAACTGAAGCTTTCTTT.

The gene calls are TRBV5-1 and TRBJ2-3; 9 bases match TRBD1. The germline V gene encodes CDR1 SGHRS and CDR2 YFSETQ. The J segment lost 0 bases and the V segment lost 3 bases, leaving 14 bases of the junction unmatched. This CDR3 has 19 amino acids. CDR3 coding DNA: TGCGCCAGCAGCTCGCCGATTCCGGGACAGGGAACTAGCACAGATACGCAGTATTTT. Amino acids: CASSSPIPGQGTSTDTQYF.

The chain joins TRBV19 to TRBJ1-5; a weak D match, TRBD1 (5 bases). Germline CDR1 and CDR2: LNHDA and SQIVND (reference sequence). V was pared by 6 bases and J by 1 base, with 13 bases between. The CDR3 spans 15 residues. The DNA for the CDR3 is TGTGCCAGTAGCAACTTCGACAGAAGCAATCAGCCCCAGCATTTT. It is translated as CASSNFDRSNQPQHF.

The sample holds a few counts of this clone. The chain carries TRBV25-1 and TRBJ1-3, with TRBD1 matching 8 bases. Germline lookup yields CDR1 MGHDK and CDR2 SYGVNS. The CDR3 consists of 15 residues. The V gene end was trimmed by 4 bases and the J gene end by 0 bases; junction bases not matched to a gene: 2. CDR3 sequence (DNA): TGTGCCAGCAGTGCGACAGGGGACTCTGGAAACACCATATATTTT. Its translation: CASSATGDSGNTIYF.

This sequence joins TRBV6-6 and TRBJ1-1; the D gene is possibly TRBD1 (5 bases). The V end lost 7 bases, the J end lost 0 bases, and 12 bases lay between the germline ends. CDR3 length: 14 residues. Germline assignment: CDR1 MNHNY and CDR2 SVGAGI (reference sequence). CDR3 loop: CASNLYRLNTEAFF. The CDR3 nucleotides read TGTGCCAGCAACCTGTACAGGTTGAACACTGAAGCTTTCTTT.

The CDR3 DNA reads TGTGCCTGGAGTCCGGGACAGGCTAGAGAAGCTTTCTTT. Translated, it gives CAWSPGQAREAFF. The chain has TRBV30 and TRBJ1-1; 8 bases map to TRBD1. V lost 2 bases to trimming and J lost 8 bases; unmatched junction nucleotides: 7. The germline gives CDR1 GTSNPN, CDR2 SVGIG (reference sequence). CDR3 length equals 13 residues.

The rearrangement uses TRBV5-4 and TRBJ2-3; 12 nucleotides align to TRBD2. V lost 4 bases and J lost 6; bases outside the gene matches: 6. The CDR3 totals 15 residues. Germline V gene sequence: CDR1 SGHNT, CDR2 YYREEE (reference sequence). The CDR3 region is CASSGGLAGTDTQYF. The CDR3 DNA reads as TGTGCCAGCAGCGGTGGACTAGCGGGAACGGATACGCAGTATTTT.

This clone has just a few counts. The rearrangement links TRBV7-6 to TRBJ1-3, with 10 bases lining up with TRBD1. CDR3 length equals 18 residues. Losses at the gene ends were 2 bases for V and 2 bases for J; bases not matched to a gene: 9. Germline loops: CDR1 SGHVS, CDR2 FNYEAQ. CDR3 residues: CASSLKAGTGVPGNTIYF. CDR3 DNA: TGTGCCAGCAGCTTAAAGGCCGGGACAGGGGTTCCTGGAAACACCATATATTTT.

This chain links TRBV5-1 with TRBJ2-5; TRBD1 agrees at 7 bases. Germline loops: CDR1 SGHRS, CDR2 YFSETQ. V trimming: 4 bases; J trimming: 5 bases; junction bases outside the gene matches: 8. This CDR3 is 14 amino acids long. The CDR3 bases are TGCGCCAGCAGCCCAACAGGGGTGGGGGAGACCCAGTACTTC. Translated, it gives CASSPTGVGETQYF.

The V and J genes are TRBV9 and TRBJ2-2, with TRBD1 identical over 9 bases. The trim removed 3 bases at V and 6 bases at J, leaving 12 bases unmatched. Per germline, CDR1 SGDLS and CDR2 YYNGEE. The CDR3 is made up of 17 amino acids. CDR3 sequence reads: CASSARPEWTGAGELFF. DNA of the CDR3: TGTGCCAGCAGCGCCAGACCAGAATGGACAGGGGCCGGGGAGCTGTTTTTT.

In its sample, this clone was seen once. This chain links TRBV19 with TRBJ2-2; 7 nucleotides agree with TRBD1. Germline trimming cut 7 bases from V and 5 bases from J; bases unmatched to any gene: 7. Germline V CDR1 and CDR2: LNHDA, SQIVND (reference sequence). The CDR3 covers 14 residues. CDR3 amino acids: CASKDRVLTGELFF. The CDR3 DNA follows: TGTGCCAGTAAAGACAGGGTCCTAACCGGGGAGCTGTTTTTT.

CDR3 coding DNA: TGTGCCAGCAGCTTATCGAACTATGGCTACACCTTC. Translated: CASSLSNYGYTF. V gene TRBV7-9 combines with J gene TRBJ1-2; D gene ambiguous. Trimming removed 2 bases at V and 2 bases at J, with 3 bases between. Germline-derived CDR1 and CDR2 are SEHNR and FQNEAQ (reference sequence). The CDR3 length is 12 residues.

The V gene is TRBV23-1, the J gene TRBJ1-6; 7 bases are shared with TRBD1. TRBV23-1 is treated as an ORF (open reading frame) with a function not yet certain. This CDR3 has 16 amino acids. The trim removed 0 bases at V and 7 bases at J, leaving 6 bases unmatched. The CDR3 sequence: CASSQSTGQRNSPLHF. The CDR3, as DNA: TGCGCCAGCAGTCAATCGACGGGACAGCGCAATTCACCCCTCCACTTT.

The gene calls are TRBV12-5 and TRBJ2-3, with 8 bases identical to TRBD1. J was trimmed by 1 base and V by 2 bases; bases with no gene match: 5. The CDR3 loop spans 16 amino acids. Germline CDR1 is LGHNT and CDR2 is FRNRAP. As DNA, the CDR3 is TGTGCTAGTGGTTTGAAAGGACAGGGAGGCACAGATACGCAGTATTTT. Its protein is CASGLKGQGGTDTQYF. Together with reference TRBV12-5 and TRBJ2-3, the CDR3 gives the full variable domain: DARVTQTPRHKVTEMGQEVTMRCQPILGHNTVFWYRQTMMQGLELLAYFRNRAPLDDSGMPKDRFSAEMPDATLATLKIQPSEPRDSAVYFCASGLKGQGGTDTQYFGPGTRLTVL.

The rearrangement uses TRBV6-6 and TRBJ2-1, with TRBD2 matching over 11 bases. Germline CDR1 and CDR2: MNHNY and SVGAGI (reference sequence). The CDR3 spans 14 residues. The ends lost 7 bases at V and 5 bases at J; junction bases unmatched: 4. CDR3 in amino acids: CASTGTSGNNEQFF. CDR3 nucleotide sequence: TGTGCCAGCACTGGGACTAGCGGAAACAATGAGCAGTTCTTC.

The count of this clone is one. The chain links TRBV28 to TRBJ1-2, with 8 bases fitting TRBD1. Trimming removed 5 bases from V and 4 bases from J; junction bases left unmatched: 6. The CDR3 is made up of 14 amino acids. Germline lookup yields CDR1 MDHEN and CDR2 SYDVKM. DNA for the CDR3: TGTGCCAGCAGTAAGGGACAGGCGTCCTATGGCTACACCTTC. It codes for CASSKGQASYGYTF.

This sequence joins TRBV30 and TRBJ1-1; D not certain. CDR3 length: 13 amino acids. Trimming removed 4 bases at V and 1 base at J, with 10 bases between. CDR1 GTSNPN and CDR2 SVGIG come from the germline V gene (reference sequence). The DNA of the CDR3 is TGTGCCTGGAAATTACAGCCGAACACTGAAGCTTTCTTT. It is translated as CAWKLQPNTEAFF.

The chain recombines TRBV3-1 (or the pseudogene TRBV3-2) with TRBJ2-5; TRBD2 aligns across 7 bases. CDR1 and CDR2 (germline): LGHDT, YNNKEL (reference sequence). J lost 4 bases, V lost 2 bases, and 7 bases had no gene match. This CDR3 comprises 15 residues. This CDR3 is CASSQSGRRRETQYF. CDR3 nucleotide sequence: TGTGCCAGCAGCCAATCCGGGAGGAGGAGAGAGACCCAGTACTTC.

The chain couples TRBV18 to TRBJ1-5, with D possibly being TRBD1 (5 bases). Trimming pared 5 bases from V and 0 bases from J, leaving 11 bases between. Germline lookup yields CDR1 KGHSH and CDR2 LQKENI. This CDR3 is built from 15 residues. CDR3 loop: CASSLGHNSNQPQHF. In DNA form, the CDR3 reads TGTGCCAGCTCATTAGGACATAATAGCAATCAGCCCCAGCATTTT.

The chain recombines TRBV7-9 with TRBJ1-3; a weak D match, TRBD1 (5 bases). With 4 bases removed from V and 0 bases from J, the gap between germline ends came to 19 bases. Germline CDR1 is SEHNR and CDR2 is FQNEAQ (reference sequence). This CDR3 comprises 18 residues. CDR3 in DNA: TGTGCCAGCAGCTCCCCGACGGGGGTCGGCTTCTCTGGAAACACCATATATTTT. Residues: CASSSPTGVGFSGNTIYF.

This chain connects TRBV12-3 or TRBV12-4 to TRBJ2-2, with TRBD2 as a possible D gene (5 bases). V lost 4 bases and J 12 bases, leaving 12 bases between the germline ends. CDR3 length: 12 residues. This CDR3 is CASSWETPKLFF. CDR3 in DNA: TGTGCCAGCAGTTGGGAGACCCCTAAGCTGTTTTTT.

This chain links TRBV7-8 with TRBJ2-4; D is ambiguous. The CDR3 has 18 amino acids. V lost 5 bases, J lost 0 bases, and 20 bases lay in between. In germline, CDR1 is SGHVS, CDR2 FQNEAQ. CDR3 DNA sequence: TGTGCCAGCAGCCGAGATCTCGATGCAAAACTAGCCAAAAACATTCAGTACTTC. This encodes CASSRDLDAKLAKNIQYF.